This T cell receptor (beta chain) was sequenced during a study of T cells in women clearing cervical HPV infection. Profiling relied on immunoSEQ multiplex PCR, and the TCRdb table lists in-frame clones only, not all of them. The sample is made up of roughly 48,000 clones, and the top ten hold about 1.6% of it. There are 14 residues in the CDR3. CDR1 and CDR2 from the germline V gene are SGHDN and FVKESK. As to this clone: The sequence runs out 3 residues before the end of the CDR3; the remainder is reconstructed from the germline J gene.

The sequence was collected from a woman aged 18-69 years with a cervical HPV16 infection that either progressed to CIN3+ or cleared (not recorded which). The sequenced sample was blood buffy coat. The chain joins TRBV14 to TRBJ1-1; 7 positions match TRBD1. The CDR3 loop reads CASSQVQGPTQAFF. The covered CDR3 bases are TGTGCCAGCAGCCAAGTACAGGGGCCCACACAA.